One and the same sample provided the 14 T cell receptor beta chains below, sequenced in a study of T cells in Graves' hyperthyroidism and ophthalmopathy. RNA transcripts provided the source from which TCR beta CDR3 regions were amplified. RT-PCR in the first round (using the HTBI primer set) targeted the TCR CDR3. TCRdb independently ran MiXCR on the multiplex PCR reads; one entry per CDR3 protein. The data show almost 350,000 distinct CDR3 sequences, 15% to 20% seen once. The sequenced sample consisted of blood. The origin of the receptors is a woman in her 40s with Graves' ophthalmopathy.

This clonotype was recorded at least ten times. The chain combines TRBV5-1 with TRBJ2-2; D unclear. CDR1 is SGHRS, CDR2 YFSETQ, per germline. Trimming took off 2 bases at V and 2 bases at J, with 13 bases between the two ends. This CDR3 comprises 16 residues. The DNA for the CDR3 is TGCGCCAGCAGCTTAGAAGGTGCCTTAAACACCGGGGAGCTGTTTTTT. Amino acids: CASSLEGALNTGELFF.

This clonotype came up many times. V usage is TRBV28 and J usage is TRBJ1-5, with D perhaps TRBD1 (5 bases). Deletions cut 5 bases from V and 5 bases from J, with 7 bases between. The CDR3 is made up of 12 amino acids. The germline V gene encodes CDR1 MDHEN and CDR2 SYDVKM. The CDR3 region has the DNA TGTGCCAGCAGTGGGGCCTATCAGCCCCAGCATTTT. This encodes CASSGAYQPQHF.

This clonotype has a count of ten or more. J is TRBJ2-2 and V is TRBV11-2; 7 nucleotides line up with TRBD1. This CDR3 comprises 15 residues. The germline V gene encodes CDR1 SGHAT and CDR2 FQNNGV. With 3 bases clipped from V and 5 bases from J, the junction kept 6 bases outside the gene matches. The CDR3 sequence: CASSFRQGGTGELFF. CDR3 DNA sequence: TGTGCCAGCAGCTTTAGACAGGGTGGTACCGGGGAGCTGTTTTTT.

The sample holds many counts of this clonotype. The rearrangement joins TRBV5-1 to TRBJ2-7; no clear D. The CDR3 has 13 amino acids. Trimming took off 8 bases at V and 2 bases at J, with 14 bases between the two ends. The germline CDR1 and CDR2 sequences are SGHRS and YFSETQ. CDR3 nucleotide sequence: TGCGCCAGTGAATTGGACGGTCCCTACGAGCAGTACTTC. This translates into CASELDGPYEQYF.

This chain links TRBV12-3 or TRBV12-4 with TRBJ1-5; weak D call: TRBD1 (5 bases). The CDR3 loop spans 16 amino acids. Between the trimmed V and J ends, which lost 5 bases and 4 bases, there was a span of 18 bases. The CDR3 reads CASSGQGRVRNQPQHF. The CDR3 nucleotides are TGTGCCAGCAGTGGTCAGGGACGAGTGAGGAATCAGCCCCAGCATTTT.

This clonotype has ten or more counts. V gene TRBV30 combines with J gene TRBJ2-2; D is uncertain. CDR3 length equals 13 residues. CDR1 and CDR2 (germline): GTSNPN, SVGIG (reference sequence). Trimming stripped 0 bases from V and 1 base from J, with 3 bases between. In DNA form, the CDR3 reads TGTGCCTGGAGTGTCGGGAACACCGGGGAGCTGTTTTTT. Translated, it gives CAWSVGNTGELFF.

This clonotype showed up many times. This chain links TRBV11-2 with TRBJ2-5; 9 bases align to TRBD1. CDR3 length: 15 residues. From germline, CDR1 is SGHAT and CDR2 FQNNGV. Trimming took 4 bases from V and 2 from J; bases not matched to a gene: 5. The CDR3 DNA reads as TGTGCCAGCAGCTCCAACGGACAGGGGCAAGAGACCCAGTACTTC. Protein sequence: CASSSNGQGQETQYF.

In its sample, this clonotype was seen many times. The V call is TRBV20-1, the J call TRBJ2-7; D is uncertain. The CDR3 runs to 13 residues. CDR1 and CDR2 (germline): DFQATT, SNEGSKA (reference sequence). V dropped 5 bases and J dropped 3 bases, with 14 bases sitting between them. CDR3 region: CSASVPTLYEQYF. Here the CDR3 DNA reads TGCAGTGCTTCGGTCCCAACCCTCTACGAGCAGTACTTC.

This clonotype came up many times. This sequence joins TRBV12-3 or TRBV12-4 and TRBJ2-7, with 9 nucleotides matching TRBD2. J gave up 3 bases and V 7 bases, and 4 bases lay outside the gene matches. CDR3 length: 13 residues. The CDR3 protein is CASKTAGGYEQYF. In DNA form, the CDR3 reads TGTGCCAGCAAAACAGCGGGAGGCTACGAGCAGTACTTC.

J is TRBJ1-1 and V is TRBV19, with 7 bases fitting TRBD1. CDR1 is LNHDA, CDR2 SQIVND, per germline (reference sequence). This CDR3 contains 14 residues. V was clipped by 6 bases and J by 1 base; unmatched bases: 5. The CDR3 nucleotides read TGTGCCAGTAGGGGGGGGACAGCGAACACTGAAGCTTTCTTT. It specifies CASRGGTANTEAFF.

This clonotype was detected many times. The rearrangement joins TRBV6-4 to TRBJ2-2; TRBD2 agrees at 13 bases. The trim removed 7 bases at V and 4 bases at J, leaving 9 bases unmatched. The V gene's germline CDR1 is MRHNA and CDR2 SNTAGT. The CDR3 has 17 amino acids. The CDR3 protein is CASITLAGGPGTGELFF. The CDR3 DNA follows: TGTGCCAGCATCACACTAGCGGGAGGGCCCGGCACCGGGGAGCTGTTTTTT.

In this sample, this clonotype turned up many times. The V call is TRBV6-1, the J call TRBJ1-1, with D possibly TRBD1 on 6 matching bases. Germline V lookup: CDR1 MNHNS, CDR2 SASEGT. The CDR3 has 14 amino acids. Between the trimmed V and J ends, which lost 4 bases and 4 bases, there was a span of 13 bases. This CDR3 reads CASSGPGVGTEAFF. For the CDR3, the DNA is TGTGCCAGCAGTGGTCCAGGGGTTGGCACTGAAGCTTTCTTT.

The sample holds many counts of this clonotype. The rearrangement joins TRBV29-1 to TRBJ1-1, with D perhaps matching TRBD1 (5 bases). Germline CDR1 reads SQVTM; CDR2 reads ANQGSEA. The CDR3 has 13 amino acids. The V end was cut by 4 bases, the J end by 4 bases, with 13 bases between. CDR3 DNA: TGCAGCGTTGGCGGCGCCGGGGGCACTGAAGCTTTCTTT. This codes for CSVGGAGGTEAFF.

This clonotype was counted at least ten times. CDR3 protein: CASTLAAGVSEQYF. The CDR3 DNA reads TGTGCCAGCACCCTAGCAGCGGGAGTGTCCGAGCAGTACTTC. V gene TRBV6-1 combines with J gene TRBJ2-7; 8 nucleotides line up with TRBD2. Germline CDR1 reads MNHNS; CDR2 reads SASEGT. V lost 7 bases and J lost 6; bases outside the gene matches: 11. The length of the CDR3 is 14 residues.